The 6 T cell receptor beta chains below were found in one sample sequenced in a study of shared clonotypes between healthy human individuals. The protocol was immunoSEQ multiplex PCR, while the TCRdb copy is restricted to in-frame clones and leaves out a portion. Counted here are 1,400,000 or so clones, approximately 98.5% occurring once; the ten biggest clones make up approximately 0.4%. The specimen sequenced was naive CD4+ T cells sorted from blood. As for subset: CD45RA+ positively selected. These receptor sequences come from a man younger than 45 in good health.

The chain combines TRBV14 with TRBJ1-2, with D unclear. Germline-derived CDR1 and CDR2 are SGHDN and FVKESK. With 4 bases removed from V and 2 bases from J, the gap between germline ends came to 8 bases. The CDR3 sequence is 13 residues long. DNA for the CDR3: TGTGCCAGCAGCCGATCAGGAAACTATGGCTACACCTTC. It yields the protein CASSRSGNYGYTF.

The chain combines TRBV28 with TRBJ2-7; the match to TRBD1 covers 10 bases. The CDR3 length is 17 residues. CDR1 and CDR2 from the germline V gene are MDHEN and SYDVKM. V shed 3 bases, J shed 10 bases, and the junction held 18 bases outside the gene matches. The CDR3 loop is CASSLTLLGRDRGVQYF. The CDR3 DNA follows: TGTGCCAGCAGTTTGACCCTGTTGGGCCGGGACAGGGGTGTACAGTACTTC.

The chain joins TRBV5-6 to TRBJ2-1, with D uncertain. CDR1 is SGHDT, CDR2 YYEEEE, per germline. Trimming pared 1 base from V and 7 bases from J, leaving 3 bases between. The CDR3 consists of 11 residues. The CDR3 protein is CASSLRNEQFF. DNA for the CDR3: TGTGCCAGCAGCTTGAGGAATGAGCAGTTCTTC.

This clone appeared once. V gene TRBV6-1 combines with J gene TRBJ1-2, with D possibly matching TRBD1 (6 bases). V was clipped by 5 bases and J by 3 bases, with 16 bases between them. Germline loops: CDR1 MNHNS, CDR2 SASEGT. The CDR3 contains 15 residues. The CDR3 bases are TGTGCCAGCAGTCGAGACCCGGGACATGACTATGGCTACACCTTC. Translated: CASSRDPGHDYGYTF.

V gene TRBV7-8 combines with J gene TRBJ1-5; perhaps TRBD1 as D (5 bases). Trimming removed 7 bases at V and 6 bases at J, with 19 bases between. Per germline, CDR1 SGHVS and CDR2 FQNEAQ. The CDR3 covers 15 residues. The CDR3 DNA reads as TGTGCCAGCAACCCCTTAAGGATCGGGGGTCAGCCCCAGCATTTT. As protein: CASNPLRIGGQPQHF.

V and J are TRBV18 and TRBJ2-2; 9 bases are shared with TRBD1. Germline V gene data show CDR1 as KGHSH and CDR2 as LQKENI. The length of the CDR3 is 15 residues. The V segment lost 6 bases and the J segment 6 bases; nucleotides outside the gene matches: 8. CDR3 DNA sequence: TGTGCCAGCTCGCCGCCGAGGACAGGGGCCGGGGAGCTGTTTTTT. It specifies CASSPPRTGAGELFF.